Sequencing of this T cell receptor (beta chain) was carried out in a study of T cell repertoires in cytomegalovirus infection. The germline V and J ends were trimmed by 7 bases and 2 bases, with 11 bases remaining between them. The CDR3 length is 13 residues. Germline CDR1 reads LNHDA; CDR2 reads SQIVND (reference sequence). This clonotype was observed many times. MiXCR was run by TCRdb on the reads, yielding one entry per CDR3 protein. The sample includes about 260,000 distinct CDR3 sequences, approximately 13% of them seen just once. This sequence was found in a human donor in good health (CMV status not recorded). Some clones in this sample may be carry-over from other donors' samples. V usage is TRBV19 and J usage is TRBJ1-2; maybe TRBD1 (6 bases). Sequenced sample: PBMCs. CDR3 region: CASTVDRNYGYTF. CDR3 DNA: TGTGCCAGTACCGTAGACAGGAACTATGGCTACACCTTC.